One and the same sample provided the 13 T cell receptor beta chains below, sequenced in a study of Tregs in tolerant kidney transplant recipients. Profiled with immunoSEQ multiplex PCR; TCRdb holds only in-frame clones, not every one. This sample carries roughly 48,000 clones, with 0.7% to 0.95% going to the ten biggest clones. The material sequenced was CD4+ T cells from blood, taken before the transplant. These receptors were obtained from a human donor who received a combined kidney and bone marrow transplant.

About this clone itself: The CDR3 is cut off 3 residues early in the read; its end comes from the germline J gene. The rearrangement joins TRBV7-3 to TRBJ2-2; no clear D. V dropped 2 bases and J dropped 5 bases, with 9 bases sitting between them. The CDR3 contains 14 residues. Germline assignment: CDR1 SGHTA and CDR2 FQGTGA. The CDR3 loop is CASSLFEGTGELFF. Incomplete CDR3 DNA: TGTGCCAGCAGCTTATTTGAAGGTACCGGGGAG.

A remark on this clone: The read is 3 residues too short to cover the CDR3 end, so that end is filled in from the germline J gene. V usage is TRBV30 and J usage is TRBJ1-1; no definite D call. The V and J ends lost 2 bases and 1 base respectively, with 5 bases between them. The CDR3 runs 12 residues. Germline V gives CDR1 GTSNPN, CDR2 SVGIG (reference sequence). Incomplete CDR3 DNA: TGTGCCTGGAGTCAGTCGAACACTGAA. Protein sequence: CAWSQSNTE. The CDR3 in its entirety is CAWSQSNTEAFF.

As regards this clone: The CDR3 extends 3 residues past the end of the read, so its final part is completed from the germline J gene. This chain joins TRBV5-1 and TRBJ2-7, with D maybe TRBD1 (5 bases). Deletions cut 2 bases from V and 5 bases from J, with 11 bases between. CDR1 and CDR2 from the germline V gene are SGHRS and YFSETQ. This CDR3 has 13 amino acids. Incomplete CDR3 DNA: TGCGCCAGCAGCTTTAGGGTGGGGCACGAG. Its translation is CASSFRVGHE. The CDR3, in full, reads CASSFRVGHEQYF.

On this clone itself: With the read ending 3 residues before the CDR3 end, the germline J gene is used to fill in that end. The rearrangement joins TRBV7-9 to TRBJ1-1; D is unclear. This CDR3 contains 11 residues. Germline V gives CDR1 SEHNR, CDR2 FQNEAQ (reference sequence). Between the trimmed V and J ends, which lost 5 bases and 3 bases, there was a span of 4 bases. The CDR3 DNA, read in part, is TGTGCCAGCAGCCTCCACACTGAA. Translation: CASSLHTE. The whole CDR3 sequence is CASSLHTEAFF.

Comments on this clone: The sequenced fragment ends 3 residues before the CDR3 boundary, so the rest is inferred from the germline J gene. The chain uses TRBV30 and TRBJ2-5, with a possible D match to TRBD2 (6 bases). CDR1 is GTSNPN and CDR2 is SVGIG in the germline V gene (reference sequence). This CDR3 region has 14 residues. V lost 5 bases and J 5 bases, leaving 18 bases between the germline ends. The CDR3 loop is CAWAGTSRRETQYF. CDR3 DNA (partial): TGTGCCTGGGCAGGGACTTCAAGACGGGAGACC.

Remarks on this clone: The sequence runs out 3 residues before the end of the CDR3; the remainder is reconstructed from the germline J gene. The chain links TRBV7-8 to TRBJ2-3; 12 positions agree with TRBD2. Germline CDR1 SGHVS, CDR2 FQNEAQ. The CDR3 runs 15 residues. V was pared by 3 bases and J by 4 bases, with 2 bases of the junction left unmatched. Here the CDR3 reads CASSFSSGRADTQYF. The DNA read from the CDR3 is TGTGCCAGCAGCTTCTCTAGCGGGAGGGCAGATACG.

As for this clone: The read ends 3 residues shy of where the CDR3 ends; the end is completed using the germline J gene. V gene TRBV19 combines with J gene TRBJ2-4, with 12 bases lining up with TRBD2. The J segment lost 2 bases and the V segment lost 2 bases, leaving 7 bases of the junction unmatched. The CDR3 has 18 amino acids. The germline gives CDR1 LNHDA, CDR2 SQIVND (reference sequence). The chain's CDR3 is CASSIPPTSGSPKNIQYF. CDR3 DNA (partial): TGTGCCAGTAGTATACCCCCGACTAGCGGGAGCCCCAAAAACATT.

Comment on this clone: The CDR3 end falls 3 residues outside the read, so it is completed with the germline J gene. Other DNA sequences from this sample encode an identical CDR3 as well. The chain combines TRBV19 with TRBJ1-6; perhaps TRBD1 as D (6 bases). This CDR3 comprises 15 residues. Between the trimmed V and J ends, which lost 8 bases and 0 bases, there was a span of 11 bases. The germline V gene has CDR1 LNHDA and CDR2 SQIVND (reference sequence). Here the CDR3 reads CASGRGSSYNSPLHF. CDR3 bases read: TGTGCCAGTGGCAGGGGCAGCTCCTATAATTCACCC.

Details on this clone: The CDR3 is cut off 3 residues early in the read; its end comes from the germline J gene. The chain has TRBV2 and TRBJ2-5, with TRBD2 matching over 9 bases. Unmatched junction bases numbered 5, after V lost 5 bases and J lost 4 bases. Germline CDR1 SNHLY, CDR2 FYNNEI. This CDR3 has 14 amino acids. The part of the CDR3 DNA that was read is TGTGCCAGCAGTCTCCGAGCGGGAGGAGAGACC. Translated: CASSLRAGGET. From start to end, the CDR3 is CASSLRAGGETQYF. Supplemented by reference TRBV2 and TRBJ2-5, the full variable domain reads EPEVTQTPSHQVTQMGQEVILRCVPISNHLYFYWYRQILGQKVEFLVSFYNNEISEKSEIFDDQFSVERPDGSNFTLKIRSTKLEDSAMYFCASSLRAGGETQYFGPGTRLLVL.

On this clone itself: The read terminates 3 residues before the CDR3 end, so the remaining end is supplied by the germline J gene. This rearrangement joins TRBV19 to TRBJ2-3, with TRBD2 identical over 7 bases. Looked up from germline, CDR1 is LNHDA and CDR2 is SQIVND (reference sequence). This CDR3 contains 14 residues. V trimming: 6 bases; J trimming: 2 bases; junction bases outside the gene matches: 5. The CDR3 loop is CASSERGYTDTQYF. CDR3 bases read: TGTGCCAGTAGCGAGCGGGGCTACACAGATACG. The complete variable domain, with remaining parts taken from reference TRBV19 and TRBJ2-3, reads DGGITQSPKYLFRKEGQNVTLSCEQNLNHDAMYWYRQDPGQGLRLIYYSQIVNDFQKGDIAEGYSVSREKKESFPLTVTSAQKNPTAFYLCASSERGYTDTQYFGPGTRLTVL.

About this clone: The read finishes 3 residues shy of the CDR3 end, and the germline J gene is used to complete it. This chain joins TRBV5-1 and TRBJ2-7, with 8 bases that match TRBD2. The CDR3 runs to 14 residues. With V trimmed by 2 bases and J by 4 bases, 5 bases remained unmatched. CDR1 SGHRS and CDR2 YFSETQ come from the germline V gene. The DNA read from the CDR3 is TGCGCCAGCAGCTTTTTTCGGGGGGGATACGAG. It encodes CASSFFRGGYE. The whole CDR3 reads CASSFFRGGYEQYF. Full variable domain (remainder filled in from reference TRBV5-1 and TRBJ2-7): KAGVTQTPRYLIKTRGQQVTLSCSPISGHRSVSWYQQTPGQGLQFLFEYFSETQRNKGNFPGRFSGRQFSNSRSEMNVSTLELGDSALYLCASSFFRGGYEQYFGPGTRLTVT.

A remark on this clone: Read sequence stops 3 residues before the CDR3 end, and the germline J gene provides the missing end. The V gene is TRBV19, the J gene TRBJ2-7; the match to TRBD1 covers 7 bases. The CDR3 is 15 residues long. The junction had 7 bases not matched to a gene; V was cut back by 5 bases and J by 0 bases. The germline V gene has CDR1 LNHDA and CDR2 SQIVND (reference sequence). The CDR3 region is CASSSGTASSYEQYF. Incomplete CDR3 DNA: TGTGCCAGTAGTTCCGGGACAGCGAGCTCCTACGAG.

Details on this clone: The read ends 3 residues shy of where the CDR3 ends; the end is completed using the germline J gene. The V call is TRBV7-2, the J call TRBJ2-1; 9 bases map to TRBD1. CDR1 is SGHTA and CDR2 is FQGNSA in the germline V gene. Trimming at V came to 4 bases and at J to 8 bases, leaving 6 bases not matched to a gene. This CDR3 is 14 amino acids long. The CDR3 sequence is CASSSSTGGYEQFF. CDR3 bases read: TGTGCCAGCAGCTCCTCGACAGGGGGATATGAG. Complete variable domain (other parts from reference TRBV7-2 and TRBJ2-1): GAGVSQSPSNKVTEKGKDVELRCDPISGHTALYWYRQSLGQGLEFLIYFQGNSAPDKSGLPSDRFSAERTGGSVSTLTIQRTQQEDSAVYLCASSSSTGGYEQFFGPGTRLTVL.